These 24 T cell receptor beta chains came from one sample sequenced in a study of cytomegalovirus exposure and HLA in healthy donors. Vbeta (60) and Jbeta (13) primers were used in the PCR. TCRdb's table, derived via immunoSEQ multiplex PCR, lists solely in-frame clones and lacks some. Of 120,000 to 150,000 clones in the sample, 78% were seen once. Sequencing input: PBMCs. The receptors stem from a male donor in good health and CMV-seronegative.

In its sample, this clone was seen a few times. V is TRBV4-3 and J is TRBJ1-5; TRBD1 is a possible D gene (5 bases). Looked up from germline, CDR1 is LGHNA and CDR2 is YSLEER. This CDR3 spans 15 amino acids. V was pared by 0 bases and J by 6 bases, with 12 bases between. Here the CDR3 DNA reads TGCGCCAGCAGCCAAGACGGGGGAATCGGTCAGCCCCAGCATTTT. Translation gives CASSQDGGIGQPQHF.

The V call is TRBV6-1, the J call TRBJ2-1; 11 nucleotides line up with TRBD2. CDR1 is MNHNS and CDR2 is SASEGT in the germline V gene. CDR3 size: 19 residues. The junction had 15 bases not matched to a gene; V was cut back by 2 bases and J by 6 bases. The CDR3 loop reads CASSEQPPPLAGGFNEQFF. The CDR3 nucleotides read TGTGCCAGCAGTGAACAACCTCCCCCCCTAGCGGGAGGTTTCAATGAGCAGTTCTTC.

The rearrangement links TRBV18 to TRBJ1-5; a weak D match, TRBD1 (5 bases). With 2 bases removed from V and 2 bases from J, the gap between germline ends came to 10 bases. CDR3 length equals 15 residues. Per the germline V gene, CDR1 is KGHSH and CDR2 is LQKENI. The chain's CDR3 is CASSPSGVGNQPQHF. CDR3 nucleotides: TGTGCCAGCTCACCATCGGGGGTGGGCAATCAGCCCCAGCATTTT.

By sample share, this clone is medium-sized. This chain uses TRBV19 with TRBJ2-2, with 7 bases matching TRBD2. J gave up 6 bases and V 6 bases, and 10 bases lay outside the gene matches. Germline V CDR1 and CDR2: LNHDA, SQIVND (reference sequence). CDR3 length: 15 residues. The CDR3 loop is CASSEGGAESGELFF. The CDR3, as DNA: TGTGCCAGTAGCGAGGGAGGGGCCGAGTCCGGGGAGCTGTTTTTT. The full variable domain, in which reference TRBV19 and TRBJ2-2 provide the parts outside the CDR3, is DGGITQSPKYLFRKEGQNVTLSCEQNLNHDAMYWYRQDPGQGLRLIYYSQIVNDFQKGDIAEGYSVSREKKESFPLTVTSAQKNPTAFYLCASSEGGAESGELFFGEGSRLTVL.

The chain employs TRBV9 and TRBJ2-1, with 7 bases that match TRBD1. The CDR3 is 13 residues long. Per the germline V gene, CDR1 is SGDLS and CDR2 is YYNGEE. V shed 3 bases, J shed 8 bases, and the junction held 5 bases outside the gene matches. CDR3 residues: CASSAHRGHEQFF. The CDR3 DNA sequence: TGTGCCAGCAGCGCCCACAGGGGCCATGAGCAGTTCTTC.

This clone was counted a single time. V gene TRBV29-1 combines with J gene TRBJ2-3, with a tentative D call TRBD2 (6 bases). Germline loops: CDR1 SQVTM, CDR2 ANQGSEA. The CDR3 runs 14 residues. The germline V and J ends were trimmed by 7 bases and 4 bases, with 18 bases remaining between them. The CDR3 protein is CSAQGLSVSDTQYF. For the CDR3, the DNA is TGCAGCGCCCAGGGACTGTCGGTGTCAGATACGCAGTATTTT.

This clone showed up just a few times. The chain couples TRBV2 to TRBJ2-7; 11 bases match TRBD1. The CDR3 extends over 17 amino acids. The germline gives CDR1 SNHLY, CDR2 FYNNEI. The trim removed 1 base at V and 3 bases at J, leaving 8 bases unmatched. CDR3 coding DNA: TGTGCCAGCAGTGAAGGAGGAGGGGGACAGGGGGACTACGAGCAGTACTTC. Translated, it gives CASSEGGGGQGDYEQYF.

J is TRBJ1-5 and V is TRBV27; 7 positions match TRBD1. The ends lost 3 bases at V and 0 bases at J; junction bases unmatched: 2. The CDR3 has 15 amino acids. From germline, CDR1 is MNHEY and CDR2 SMNVEV (reference sequence). CDR3 bases: TGTGCCAGCAGTTTGGACAGGAATAGCAATCAGCCCCAGCATTTT. Translating it yields CASSLDRNSNQPQHF.

This clone came up a few times. CDR3 residues: CASSQEDRIYNEQFF. DNA for the CDR3: TGCGCCAGCAGCCAAGAGGACAGGATCTACAATGAGCAGTTCTTC. This sequence joins TRBV4-3 and TRBJ2-1, with 7 bases identical to TRBD1. The germline gives CDR1 LGHNA, CDR2 YSLEER. The CDR3 contains 15 residues. With 0 bases clipped from V and 3 bases from J, the junction kept 2 bases outside the gene matches.

This chain uses TRBV6-5 with TRBJ2-7, with a possible D match to TRBD1 (6 bases). Between the trimmed V and J ends, which lost 6 bases and 1 base, there was a span of 10 bases. This CDR3 has 13 residues. Looked up from germline, CDR1 is MNHEY and CDR2 is SVGAGI. CDR3 sequence: CASSAGQSYEQYF. The CDR3 DNA is TGTGCCAGCAGCGCCGGACAGTCCTACGAGCAGTACTTC.

The J gene is TRBJ2-1, the V gene TRBV2; D gene unclear. CDR1 and CDR2 from the germline V gene are SNHLY and FYNNEI. V was shortened by 5 bases and J by 4 bases, with 9 bases between the two germline ends. The CDR3 is 13 amino acids. The DNA for the CDR3 is TGTGCCAGCAGTTTGAACGGGTACAATGAGCAGTTCTTC. This gives the protein CASSLNGYNEQFF.

V and J are TRBV7-6 and TRBJ1-1; 9 bases fit TRBD1. V trimming: 4 bases; J trimming: 1 base; junction bases outside the gene matches: 7. The CDR3 length is 16 residues. Germline V lookup: CDR1 SGHVS, CDR2 FNYEAQ. The DNA of the CDR3 is TGTGCCAGCAGCTCCGGGGACAGGGTAACGAACACTGAAGCTTTCTTT. It specifies CASSSGDRVTNTEAFF.

V gene TRBV11-3 combines with J gene TRBJ2-7; 10 bases map to TRBD1. There are 16 residues in the CDR3. Germline values: CDR1 SGHNT, CDR2 YENEEA. With V trimmed by 0 bases and J by 3 bases, 5 bases remained unmatched. The CDR3 here is CASSLESGTGDYEQYF. The CDR3 DNA reads TGTGCCAGCAGCTTAGAAAGTGGGACAGGGGACTACGAGCAGTACTTC.

The V gene is TRBV6-6, the J gene TRBJ1-1, with 8 bases fitting TRBD1. The CDR3 is made up of 14 amino acids. Germline loops: CDR1 MNHNY, CDR2 SVGAGI (reference sequence). The ends lost 5 bases at V and 1 base at J; junction bases unmatched: 3. The CDR3 nucleotides read TGTGCCAGCAGTAAGGGACAGGAGAACACTGAAGCTTTCTTT. It is translated as CASSKGQENTEAFF.

By share, this clone ranks as medium-sized. DNA of the CDR3: TGTGCCAGCAGTCCCGGGACAGAGAATTCACCCCTCCACTTT. Encoded protein: CASSPGTENSPLHF. The chain has TRBV6-5 and TRBJ1-6, with TRBD1 matching 7 bases. Germline CDR1 MNHEY, CDR2 SVGAGI. The V segment lost 5 bases and the J segment 7 bases; nucleotides outside the gene matches: 5. The CDR3 is 14 amino acids.

The V call is TRBV6-1, the J call TRBJ1-1; TRBD1 aligns across 8 bases. Germline V gene data show CDR1 as MNHNS and CDR2 as SASEGT. The CDR3 is 15 residues long. V was clipped by 5 bases and J by 1 base; unmatched bases: 6. CDR3 sequence reads: CASSWDRMTNTEAFF. The DNA of the CDR3 is TGTGCCAGCAGTTGGGACAGGATGACGAACACTGAAGCTTTCTTT.

The chain employs TRBV9 and TRBJ2-7; possibly TRBD2 for D (5 bases). The CDR3 has 14 residues. From germline, CDR1 is SGDLS and CDR2 YYNGEE. The germline V and J ends were trimmed by 0 bases and 1 base, with 8 bases remaining between them. The CDR3 nucleotides are TGTGCCAGCAGCGTAGCTGCGGGTTCCTACGAGCAGTACTTC. Translated: CASSVAAGSYEQYF.

The chain carries TRBV29-1 and TRBJ2-7, with a weak D call TRBD1 (6 bases). V was pared by 5 bases and J by 0 bases, with 8 bases between. The CDR3 covers 12 residues. Germline V gives CDR1 SQVTM, CDR2 ANQGSEA. CDR3 DNA sequence: TGCAGCGTTCGCAGGGGCTCCTACGAGCAGTACTTC. It specifies CSVRRGSYEQYF.

This clone was found once. The V gene is TRBV4-3, the J gene TRBJ2-7; 10 nucleotides agree with TRBD2. J was trimmed by 4 bases and V by 8 bases; bases with no gene match: 11. The CDR3 is made up of 15 amino acids. Per germline, CDR1 LGHNA and CDR2 YSLEER. CDR3 residues: CASAQALAGAYEQYF. In DNA form, the CDR3 reads TGCGCCAGCGCACAAGCTCTAGCGGGGGCATACGAGCAGTACTTC.

The rearrangement links TRBV27 to TRBJ1-5; possible D gene TRBD1, 6 bases. Trimming left V 2 bases short and J 4 bases short, with 9 bases between. CDR1 and CDR2 (germline): MNHEY, SMNVEV (reference sequence). The CDR3 sequence is 14 residues long. The DNA of the CDR3 is TGTGCCAGCAGTTTAAAAACAGGGAATCAGCCCCAGCATTTT. Translating gives CASSLKTGNQPQHF.

This chain uses TRBV13 with TRBJ2-1; no clear D gene. CDR1 and CDR2 from the germline V gene are PRHDT and FYEKMQ (reference sequence). The CDR3 contains 15 residues. The V gene lost 0 bases and the J gene lost 0 bases, with 6 bases spanning the gap. CDR3: CASSLGRSSYNEQFF. CDR3 in DNA: TGTGCCAGCAGCTTAGGTCGGAGCTCCTACAATGAGCAGTTCTTC. Full variable domain (missing parts from reference TRBV13 and TRBJ2-1): AAGVIQSPRHLIKEKRETATLKCYPIPRHDTVYWYQQGPGQDPQFLISFYEKMQSDKGSIPDRFSAQQFSDYHSELNMSSLELGDSALYFCASSLGRSSYNEQFFGPGTRLTVL.

V is TRBV27 and J is TRBJ2-5; 10 bases fit TRBD2. CDR1 and CDR2 (germline): MNHEY, SMNVEV (reference sequence). The CDR3 totals 18 residues. V lost 0 bases and J lost 0; bases outside the gene matches: 7. DNA for the CDR3: TGTGCCAGCAGTTTATCGACTCCTAGCGGGAGCAACCAAGAGACCCAGTACTTC. Translation gives CASSLSTPSGSNQETQYF.

This chain uses TRBV20-1 with TRBJ1-1, with D tentatively TRBD1 (6 bases). Germline-derived CDR1 and CDR2 are DFQATT and SNEGSKA (reference sequence). V was clipped by 6 bases and J by 3 bases, with 8 bases between them. The length of the CDR3 is 11 residues. CDR3 sequence: CSAGQYTEAFF. Written as DNA, the CDR3 is TGCAGTGCCGGACAGTACACTGAAGCTTTCTTT.

This clone was detected only a few times. The gene calls are TRBV4-1 and TRBJ1-1; 8 nucleotides line up with TRBD1. There are 20 residues in the CDR3. The V and J ends lost 4 bases and 3 bases, in that order; junction bases with no gene match: 22. From germline, CDR1 is MGHRA and CDR2 YSYEKL. The CDR3 DNA reads as TGCGCCAGCAGCCGCGCCCGAGCGGGGTTTACGGACAGGGAGGACACTGAAGCTTTCTTT. Translating it yields CASSRARAGFTDREDTEAFF.